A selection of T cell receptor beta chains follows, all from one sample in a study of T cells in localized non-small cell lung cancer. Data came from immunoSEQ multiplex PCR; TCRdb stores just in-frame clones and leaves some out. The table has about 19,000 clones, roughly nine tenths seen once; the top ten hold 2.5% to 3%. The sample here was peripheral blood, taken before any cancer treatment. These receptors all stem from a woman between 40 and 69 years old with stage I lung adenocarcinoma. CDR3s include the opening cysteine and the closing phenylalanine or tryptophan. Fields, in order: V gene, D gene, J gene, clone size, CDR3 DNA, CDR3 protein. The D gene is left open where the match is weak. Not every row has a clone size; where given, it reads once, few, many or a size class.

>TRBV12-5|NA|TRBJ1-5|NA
TGTGCTAGTGGGCGGGGGGTGAGGGATCAGCCCCAGCATTTT
CASGRGVRDQPQHF
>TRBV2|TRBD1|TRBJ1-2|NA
TGTGCCAGCAGCCGGGACAGCATAGACTATGGCTACACCTTC
CASSRDSIDYGYTF
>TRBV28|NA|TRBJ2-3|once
TGTGCCTTATCATCTGGAGGCACAGATACGCAGTATTTT
CALSSGGTDTQYF
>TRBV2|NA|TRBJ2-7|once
TGTGCCAGCAGTGGGGACAAGTCGTACGAGCAGTACTTC
CASSGDKSYEQYF
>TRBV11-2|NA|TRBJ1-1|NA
TGTGCCAGCAGCATCGGGTGGGGCACTGAAGCTTTCTTT
CASSIGWGTEAFF
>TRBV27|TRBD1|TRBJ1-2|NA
TGTGCCAGCAGCCTGGAGGGACAGGGGGTACTTAACTATGGCTACACCTTC
CASSLEGQGVLNYGYTF
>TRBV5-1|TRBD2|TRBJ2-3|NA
TGCGCCAGCAGCCCAGGAGGGGGACTAGCGGTCACAGATACGCAGTATTTT
CASSPGGGLAVTDTQYF
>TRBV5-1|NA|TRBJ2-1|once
TGCGCCAGCAGCTTGGATATAGCGGTTTACAATGAGCAGTTCTTC
CASSLDIAVYNEQFF
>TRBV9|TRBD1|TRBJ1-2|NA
TGTGCCAGCAGCTTGACAGGGCGGGGAGGCTACACCTTC
CASSLTGRGGYTF
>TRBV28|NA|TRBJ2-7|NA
TGTGCCAGCAGTGGGACCGGGAGTAACTACGAGCAGTACTTC
CASSGTGSNYEQYF
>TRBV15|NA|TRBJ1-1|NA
TGTGCCACCAGCAGGGAGTCAGGGTCGAGCAACACTGAAGCTTTCTTT
CATSRESGSSNTEAFF
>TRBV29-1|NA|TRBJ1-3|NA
TGCAGCGTTGGGATAGGGGCTGGAAACACCATATATTTT
CSVGIGAGNTIYF
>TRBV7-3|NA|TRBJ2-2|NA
TGTGCCAGCAGCTTGAACGGACCCGGAGACACCGGGGAGCTGTTTTTT
CASSLNGPGDTGELFF
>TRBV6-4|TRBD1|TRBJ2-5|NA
TGTGCCAGCAGTGACTCTAATGGGGGGACAGGGGACGAGACCCAGTACTTC
CASSDSNGGTGDETQYF
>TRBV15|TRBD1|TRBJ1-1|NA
TGTGCCACCAGCAGAAGACAGGGACTCGGTGAAGCTTTCTTT
CATSRRQGLGEAFF
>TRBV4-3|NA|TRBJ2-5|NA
TGCGCCAGCAGCCAAGTTACTAGTTCTGAGACCCAGTACTTC
CASSQVTSSETQYF
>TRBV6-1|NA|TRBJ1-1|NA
TGTGCCAGCAGTTACGGGGAGTCAGCTTTCTTT
CASSYGESAFF
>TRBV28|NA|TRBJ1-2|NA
TGTGCCAGCAGTTCCCAGGGTATTGGCTACACCTTC
CASSSQGIGYTF
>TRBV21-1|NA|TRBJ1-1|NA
TGTGCCAGCAGCAAAGTGCCCAGCCCGATACCTCTCGACACTGAAGCTTTCTTT
CASSKVPSPIPLDTEAFF
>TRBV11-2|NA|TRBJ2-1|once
TGTGCCAGCAGCTCCCTCCGGGGAGCCTACAATGAGCAGTTCTTC
CASSSLRGAYNEQFF
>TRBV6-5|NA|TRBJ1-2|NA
TGTGCCAGCAGTTATGGGTACAATACTAACTATGGCTACACCTTC
CASSYGYNTNYGYTF
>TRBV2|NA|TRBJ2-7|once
TGTGCCAGCAGTCCTAAATCCTACGAGCAGTACTTC
CASSPKSYEQYF
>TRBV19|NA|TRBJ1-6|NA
TGTGCCAGTAGTGGGCTGGGCTATTCACCCCTCCACTTT
CASSGLGYSPLHF
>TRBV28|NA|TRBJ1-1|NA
TGTGCCAGCAGTTTCGTTTGGGGGGTGAACACTGAAGCTTTCTTT
CASSFVWGVNTEAFF
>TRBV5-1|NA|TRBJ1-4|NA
TGCGCCAGCAGCTTGGCGCGCGCAACTAATGAAAAACTGTTTTTT
CASSLARATNEKLFF
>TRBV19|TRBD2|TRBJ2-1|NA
TGTGCCAGTAGTGACCCGGGACTAGGCAAGAATGAGCAGTTCTTC
CASSDPGLGKNEQFF
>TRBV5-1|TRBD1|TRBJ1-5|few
TGCGCCAGCAGCTTGGGCGGACAGGGGGCGATCAATCAGCCCCAGCATTTT
CASSLGGQGAINQPQHF
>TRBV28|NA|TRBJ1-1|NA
TGTGCCAGCTCCCCCGTGGCCACTGAAGCTTTCTTT
CASSPVATEAFF
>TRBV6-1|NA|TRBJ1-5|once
TGTGCCAGCAGTGTCGAGGGAGGGGGGAATCAGCCCCAGCATTTT
CASSVEGGGNQPQHF